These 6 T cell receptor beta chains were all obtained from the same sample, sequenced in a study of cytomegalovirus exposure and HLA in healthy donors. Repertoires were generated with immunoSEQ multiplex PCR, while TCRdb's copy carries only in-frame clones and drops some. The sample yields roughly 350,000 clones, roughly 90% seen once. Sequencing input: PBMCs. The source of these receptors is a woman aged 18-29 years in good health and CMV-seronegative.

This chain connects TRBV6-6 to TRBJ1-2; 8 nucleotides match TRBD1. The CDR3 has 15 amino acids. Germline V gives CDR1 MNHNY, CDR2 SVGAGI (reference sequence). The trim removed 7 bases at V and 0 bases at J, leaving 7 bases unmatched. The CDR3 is CASNPRGRSNYGYTF. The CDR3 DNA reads TGTGCCAGCAACCCCAGGGGGCGATCTAACTATGGCTACACCTTC.

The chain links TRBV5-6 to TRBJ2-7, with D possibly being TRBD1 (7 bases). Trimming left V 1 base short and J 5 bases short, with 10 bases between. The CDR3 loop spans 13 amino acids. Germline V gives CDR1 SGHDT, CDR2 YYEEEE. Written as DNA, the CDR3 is TGTGCCAGCAGCTTGTCCAGGGGGGACGAGCAGTACTTC. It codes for CASSLSRGDEQYF.

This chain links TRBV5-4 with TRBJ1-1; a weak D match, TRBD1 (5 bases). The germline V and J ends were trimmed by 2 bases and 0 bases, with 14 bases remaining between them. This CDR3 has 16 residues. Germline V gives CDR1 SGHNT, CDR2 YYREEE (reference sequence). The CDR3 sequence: CASSFEPGNMNTEAFF. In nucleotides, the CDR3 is TGTGCCAGCAGCTTCGAACCAGGGAACATGAACACTGAAGCTTTCTTT.

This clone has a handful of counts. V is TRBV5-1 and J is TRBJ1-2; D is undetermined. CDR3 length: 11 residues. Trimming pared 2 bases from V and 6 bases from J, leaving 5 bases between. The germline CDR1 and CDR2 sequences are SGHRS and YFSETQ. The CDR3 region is CASSFGDGYTF. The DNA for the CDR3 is TGCGCCAGCAGCTTCGGAGATGGCTACACCTTC.

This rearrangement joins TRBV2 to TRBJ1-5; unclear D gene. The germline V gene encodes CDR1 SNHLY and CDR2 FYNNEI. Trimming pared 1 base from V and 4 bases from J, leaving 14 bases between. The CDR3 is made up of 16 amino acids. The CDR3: CASSEVGEVRNQPQHF. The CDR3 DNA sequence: TGTGCCAGCAGTGAAGTCGGGGAGGTGAGGAATCAGCCCCAGCATTTT.

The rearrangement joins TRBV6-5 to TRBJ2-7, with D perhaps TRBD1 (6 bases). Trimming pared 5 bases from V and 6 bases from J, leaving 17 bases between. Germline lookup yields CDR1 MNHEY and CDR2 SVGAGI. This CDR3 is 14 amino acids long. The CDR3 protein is CASSRAGTLFEQYF. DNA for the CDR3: TGTGCCAGCAGTCGGGCCGGGACACTTTTCGAGCAGTACTTC.